The 30 T cell receptor beta chains reported below all come from one sample, sequenced in a study of blood T cell repertoires in COVID-19. This table comes from immunoSEQ multiplex PCR, and its TCRdb copy is limited to in-frame clones, with some not included. Of some 270,000 clones listed, approximately 89% are singletons. Sequencing was carried out using peripheral blood. These receptors were taken from a middle-aged woman who had recovered from COVID-19.

The chain has TRBV15 and TRBJ2-3, with no clear D. The CDR3 spans 15 residues. V lost 0 bases, J lost 3 bases, and 10 bases lay in between. Germline lookup yields CDR1 LNHNV and CDR2 YYDKDF (reference sequence). The DNA for the CDR3 is TGTGCCACCAGCAGAGATAGATCCACTACAGATACGCAGTATTTT. Protein: CATSRDRSTTDTQYF.

The rearrangement uses TRBV7-9 and TRBJ1-5, with no clear D. CDR1 is SEHNR, CDR2 FQNEAQ, per germline (reference sequence). The V gene lost 4 bases and the J gene lost 3 bases, with 4 bases spanning the gap. The CDR3 loop spans 12 amino acids. CDR3 protein: CASSSYNQPQHF. As DNA, the CDR3 is TGTGCCAGCAGCTCGTACAATCAGCCCCAGCATTTT. The complete variable domain, with remaining parts taken from reference TRBV7-9 and TRBJ1-5, reads DTGVSQNPRHKITKRGQNVTFRCDPISEHNRLYWYRQTLGQGPEFLTYFQNEAQLEKSRLLSDRFSAERPKGSFSTLEIQRTEQGDSAMYLCASSSYNQPQHFGDGTRLSIL.

The chain uses TRBV11-2 and TRBJ2-5; D is perhaps TRBD1 (5 bases). This CDR3 spans 14 amino acids. V shed 5 bases and J shed 5 bases, with 15 bases lying between them. Looked up from germline, CDR1 is SGHAT and CDR2 is FQNNGV. The CDR3 region is CASSPTSDTETQYF. CDR3 DNA: TGTGCCAGCAGCCCGACATCGGACACGGAGACCCAGTACTTC.

This chain links TRBV7-2 with TRBJ1-1; 7 bases line up with TRBD1. Per germline, CDR1 SGHTA and CDR2 FQGNSA. The V segment lost 2 bases and the J segment 11 bases; nucleotides outside the gene matches: 8. This CDR3 region has 13 residues. DNA for the CDR3: TGTGCCAGCAGCTTACCAGGGACAGCCCATGCTTTCTTT. Translation: CASSLPGTAHAFF.

The chain carries TRBV30 and TRBJ1-6, with D hard to call. The germline V and J ends were trimmed by 4 bases and 1 base, with 8 bases remaining between them. Germline CDR1 reads GTSNPN; CDR2 reads SVGIG (reference sequence). The CDR3 sequence is 14 residues long. The CDR3, as DNA: TGTGCCTGGACCCGGGGATCCTATAATTCACCCCTCCACTTT. Residues: CAWTRGSYNSPLHF. Together with reference TRBV30 and TRBJ1-6, the CDR3 gives the full variable domain: SQTIHQWPATLVQPVGSPLSLECTVEGTSNPNLYWYRQAAGRGLQLLFYSVGIGQISSEVPQNLSASRPQDRQFILSSKKLLLSDSGFYLCAWTRGSYNSPLHFGNGTRLTVT.

This chain joins TRBV4-1 and TRBJ1-6, with no clear D. The CDR3 runs to 15 residues. V was clipped by 1 base and J by 0 bases, with 4 bases between them. Germline assignment: CDR1 MGHRA and CDR2 YSYEKL. The CDR3 DNA reads TGCGCCAGCAGCCAAGTAAACTCCTATAATTCACCCCTCCACTTT. Protein sequence: CASSQVNSYNSPLHF.

The rearrangement joins TRBV10-1 to TRBJ2-3; D gene unclear. V was clipped by 4 bases and J by 6 bases, with 17 bases between them. CDR3 size: 15 residues. The germline CDR1 and CDR2 sequences are WNHNN and SYGVQD (reference sequence). This CDR3 is CASSGPDREVDTQYF. The CDR3 DNA reads TGCGCCAGCAGTGGGCCAGACCGAGAGGTCGATACGCAGTATTTT.

The chain carries TRBV4-1 and TRBJ2-7; 9 bases align to TRBD2. Germline V CDR1 and CDR2: MGHRA, YSYEKL. After removal of 1 base from V and 7 bases from J, the junction contained 11 bases not matched to a gene. CDR3 length: 16 amino acids. CDR3 sequence: CASSQVLAGRAGEQYF. DNA of the CDR3: TGCGCCAGCAGCCAAGTTCTAGCGGGGCGGGCTGGGGAGCAGTACTTC.

The chain employs TRBV9 and TRBJ1-1, with unresolved D. In germline, CDR1 is SGDLS, CDR2 YYNGEE. The length of the CDR3 is 11 residues. V dropped 6 bases and J dropped 7 bases, with 10 bases sitting between them. CDR3 in amino acids: CASNRDGEAFF. The CDR3 DNA follows: TGTGCCAGCAATCGGGATGGTGAAGCTTTCTTT.

This clone has a handful of counts. The gene calls are TRBV6-5 and TRBJ1-1; 10 nucleotides match TRBD1. The junction had 6 bases not matched to a gene; V was cut back by 6 bases and J by 11 bases. Germline CDR1 is MNHEY and CDR2 is SVGAGI. This CDR3 is built from 12 residues. The CDR3 DNA follows: TGTGCCAGCAGACCGGACAGGGGGGCCGCTTTCTTT. Protein sequence: CASRPDRGAAFF.

The chain employs TRBV6-6 and TRBJ1-5; TRBD1 is a possible D gene (6 bases). CDR1 and CDR2 (germline): MNHNY, SVGAGI (reference sequence). The CDR3 sequence is 16 residues long. Between the trimmed V and J ends, which lost 6 bases and 3 bases, there was a span of 18 bases. This CDR3 reads CASRKAGRGANQPQHF. The CDR3 nucleotides are TGTGCCAGCAGGAAGGCGGGCAGGGGAGCCAATCAGCCCCAGCATTTT.

The V call is TRBV20-1, the J call TRBJ2-2; D perhaps matches TRBD2 (5 bases). V lost 3 bases and J lost 4, with 18 bases in between. CDR1 and CDR2 from the germline V gene are DFQATT and SNEGSKA (reference sequence). The CDR3 totals 16 residues. For the CDR3, the DNA is TGCAGTGCTAGTTCGGGGAGCTCTACCGGCACCGGGGAGCTGTTTTTT. This encodes CSASSGSSTGTGELFF.

The chain uses TRBV2 and TRBJ2-3; TRBD2 agrees at 7 bases. V lost 5 bases, J lost 0 bases, and 2 bases stayed unmatched. This CDR3 region has 14 residues. CDR1 and CDR2 (germline): SNHLY, FYNNEI. The CDR3 bases are TGTGCCAGCAGTTTTAGCGGGAGCACAGATACGCAGTATTTT. Translating it yields CASSFSGSTDTQYF.

This chain uses TRBV27 with TRBJ2-2; D might be TRBD2 (5 bases). Germline CDR1 reads MNHEY; CDR2 reads SMNVEV (reference sequence). The V gene lost 6 bases and the J gene lost 6 bases, with 8 bases spanning the gap. There are 12 residues in the CDR3. DNA of the CDR3: TGTGCCAGCAGCCTAGCATCCGGGGAGCTGTTTTTT. This translates into CASSLASGELFF.

The chain combines TRBV6-2 or TRBV6-3 with TRBJ2-7; 9 positions agree with TRBD2. Germline CDR1 reads MNHEY; CDR2 reads SVGEGT. This CDR3 comprises 18 residues. V was pared by 2 bases and J by 2 bases, with 13 bases of the junction left unmatched. This CDR3 is CASSYPTGLATSPYEQYV. The CDR3 DNA reads as TGTGCCAGCAGTTACCCGACCGGACTAGCGACTAGCCCCTACGAGCAGTACGTC.

The chain links TRBV3-1 (or the pseudogene TRBV3-2) to TRBJ2-3, with 13 bases fitting TRBD2. The CDR3 consists of 17 residues. V gave up 3 bases and J gave up 3 bases; unmatched junction bases: 6. Germline CDR1 reads LGHDT; CDR2 reads YNNKEL (reference sequence). CDR3 bases: TGTGCCAGCAGCCATCGCCGACTAGCGGGGGGTACAGATACGCAGTATTTT. Its protein product is CASSHRRLAGGTDTQYF.

This chain joins TRBV6-6 and TRBJ2-7; D gene ambiguous. The germline CDR1 and CDR2 sequences are MNHNY and SVGAGI (reference sequence). This CDR3 is built from 16 residues. Trimming took off 0 bases at V and 7 bases at J, with 19 bases between the two ends. CDR3 coding DNA: TGTGCCAGCAGTTACTCGACCGCGTTCCGACCCGGGGAGCAGTACGTC. Amino acids: CASSYSTAFRPGEQYV.

V and J are TRBV5-4 and TRBJ1-2, with 8 bases lining up with TRBD1. The CDR3 sequence is 14 residues long. V lost 3 bases and J lost 2; bases outside the gene matches: 3. From germline, CDR1 is SGHNT and CDR2 YYREEE (reference sequence). This CDR3 reads CASSSGQGNYGYTF. The CDR3 nucleotides are TGTGCCAGCAGCTCTGGACAGGGAAACTATGGCTACACCTTC.

The CDR3 DNA is TGTGCCATCAGCAGACTAGCGGACCCTCCGGGGGCCCAGTACTTC. This translates into CAISRLADPPGAQYF. The V and J genes are TRBV10-3 and TRBJ2-5; 9 positions match TRBD2. In germline, CDR1 is ENHRY, CDR2 SYGVKD. J was trimmed by 9 bases and V by 6 bases; bases with no gene match: 14. The CDR3 is 15 amino acids.

In this sample, this clone turned up a few times. The chain is built from TRBV7-9 and TRBJ2-4; possibly TRBD2 for D (5 bases). Trimming shortened V by 4 bases and J by 7 bases, and 17 bases separated the two germline ends. The germline gives CDR1 SEHNR, CDR2 FQNEAQ (reference sequence). This CDR3 is 15 amino acids long. The CDR3 nucleotides are TGTGCCAGCAGCTCCCGGTGGCCACTAGGGAACATTCAGTACTTC. Translation gives CASSSRWPLGNIQYF.

The rearrangement links TRBV29-1 to TRBJ1-1; 7 bases are shared with TRBD1. V lost 5 bases and J lost 1; bases outside the gene matches: 4. The CDR3 runs to 13 residues. In germline, CDR1 is SQVTM, CDR2 ANQGSEA. CDR3 residues: CSVIRDRNTEAFF. The DNA of the CDR3 is TGCAGCGTTATCCGGGACAGGAACACTGAAGCTTTCTTT.

This sequence joins TRBV2 and TRBJ2-5; D gene uncertain. Germline CDR1 SNHLY, CDR2 FYNNEI. The ends were cut back, 0 bases at V and 6 bases at J, with 11 bases in the middle. The CDR3 length is 14 residues. CDR3 protein: CASSEAHRTQTQYF. In nucleotides, the CDR3 is TGTGCCAGCAGTGAAGCTCACAGAACTCAGACCCAGTACTTC.

The chain is built from TRBV6-2 or TRBV6-3 and TRBJ2-7; D perhaps matches TRBD2 (6 bases). V was shortened by 4 bases and J by 12 bases, with 16 bases between the two germline ends. Germline V CDR1 and CDR2: MNHEY, SVGEGT. The CDR3 totals 12 residues. The CDR3 DNA reads TGTGCCAGCAGTTCCCTCGGGAGCCTGCTGTACGTC. It encodes CASSSLGSLLYV.

The chain recombines TRBV2 with TRBJ2-5; D unresolved. CDR1 and CDR2 (germline): SNHLY, FYNNEI. The CDR3 loop spans 11 amino acids. The V and J ends lost 6 bases and 3 bases respectively, with 5 bases between them. The CDR3 here is CASSGEETQYF. Here the CDR3 DNA reads TGTGCCAGCAGCGGAGAAGAGACCCAGTACTTC.

The V gene is TRBV10-2, the J gene TRBJ2-3; TRBD2 is a possible D gene (6 bases). The CDR3 has 11 residues. CDR1 is WSHSY, CDR2 SAAADI, per germline. The CDR3: CGSGSTDTQYF. The CDR3 DNA reads as TGCGGGAGCGGGAGCACAGATACGCAGTATTTT.

The chain has TRBV4-1 and TRBJ1-1; D gene ambiguous. The V and J ends lost 3 bases and 1 base respectively, with 9 bases between them. This CDR3 spans 14 amino acids. Germline V gene lookup returns CDR1 MGHRA and CDR2 YSYEKL. Here the CDR3 reads CASSHPRANTEAFF. The CDR3 nucleotides are TGCGCCAGCAGCCACCCGAGGGCGAACACTGAAGCTTTCTTT.

This clone showed up just a few times. The chain has TRBV20-1 and TRBJ2-1; no reliable D call. The V gene lost 4 bases and the J gene lost 8 bases, with 9 bases spanning the gap. This CDR3 is 11 amino acids long. Germline assignment: CDR1 DFQATT and CDR2 SNEGSKA (reference sequence). This CDR3 reads CSAILLDEQFF. CDR3 nucleotide sequence: TGCAGTGCTATACTACTCGATGAGCAGTTCTTC.

The rearrangement joins TRBV5-4 to TRBJ2-7, with 7 bases that match TRBD2. The CDR3 is 14 residues long. V lost 0 bases to trimming and J lost 7 bases; unmatched junction nucleotides: 7. Germline CDR1 reads SGHNT; CDR2 reads YYREEE (reference sequence). The CDR3 coding sequence is TGTGCCAGCAGCTTGGGGCGGGAGAAGATGGAGCAGTACTTC. It codes for CASSLGREKMEQYF.

The chain recombines TRBV5-8 with TRBJ2-7; 10 positions agree with TRBD2. The CDR3 sequence is 15 residues long. V was clipped by 2 bases and J by 1 base; unmatched bases: 3. The germline V gene has CDR1 SGHTS and CDR2 YDEGEE. The CDR3 sequence: CASSFSSGSSYEQYV. In nucleotides, the CDR3 is TGTGCCAGCAGCTTTTCTAGCGGGAGTTCCTACGAGCAGTACGTC.

The CDR3 DNA sequence: TGTGCCAGCAGCTTTCCCGGCAGGGGGAACACTGAAGCTTTCTTT. Protein product: CASSFPGRGNTEAFF. The rearrangement uses TRBV7-9 and TRBJ1-1, with a tentative D call TRBD1 (6 bases). Germline values: CDR1 SEHNR, CDR2 FQNEAQ (reference sequence). Trimming pared 3 bases from V and 1 base from J, leaving 12 bases between. This CDR3 spans 15 amino acids.